A selection of T cell receptor beta chains follows, all from one sample in a study of control samples from healthy donors and cancer patients. Assay: immunoSEQ multiplex PCR; the TCRdb copy retains only in-frame clones and omits some. Altogether under 150,000 clones are present, around 91% being singletons, with the ten largest covering 0.95% to 1.3%. What was sequenced was PBMCs. The receptors shown here come from a woman aged 50 to 60 with colorectal cancer. Each CDR3 is given with its conserved first and last residue. The order of the fields is J gene, D gene, V gene, clone size, CDR3 protein, CDR3 DNA. D genes are given only for firm matches. Rows may omit the clone size; those that give it use once, few, many or a size class.

TRBJ1-4 TRBD1 TRBV7-8 NA CASSPFRTGTNEKLFF TGTGCCAGCAGCCCCTTTCGGACAGGGACTAATGAAAAACTGTTTTTT
TRBJ2-5 TRBD2 TRBV2 NA CASSEALVAGGRETQYF TGTGCCAGCAGTGAAGCGCTTGTAGCGGGGGGGCGAGAGACCCAGTACTTC
TRBJ1-2 NA TRBV11-2 NA CASSPVAVANYGYTF TGTGCCAGCAGCCCCGTGGCAGTAGCTAACTATGGCTACACCTTC
TRBJ2-7 NA TRBV2 NA CASSLQGWDEQYF TGTGCCAGCAGTCTACAGGGATGGGACGAGCAGTACTTC
TRBJ1-5 NA TRBV28 NA CASSSTGPQHF TGTGCCAGCAGTTCGACAGGACCCCAGCATTTT
TRBJ1-1 TRBD1 TRBV10-3 NA CAISESAGQGGGTEAFF TGTGCCATCAGTGAGTCCGCGGGACAGGGAGGGGGCACTGAAGCTTTCTTT
TRBJ2-5 NA TRBV7-6 NA CASSLDARRDQYF TGTGCCAGCAGCTTGGACGCGCGGCGGGATCAGTACTTC
TRBJ2-3 TRBD1 TRBV12-3/TRBV12-4 NA CASTGQGVGTQYF TGTGCCAGCACTGGACAGGGTGTGGGTACGCAGTATTTT
TRBJ2-1 TRBD2 TRBV6-5 NA CASKGLAGDSGEQFF TGTGCCAGCAAAGGACTAGCGGGAGACTCAGGAGAGCAGTTCTTC
TRBJ2-3 NA TRBV5-6 NA CASTDLQGGNTQYF TGTGCCAGCACGGATCTGCAGGGGGGAAATACGCAGTATTTT
TRBJ1-1 TRBD1 TRBV19 NA CASSIFPGGGNTEAFF TGTGCCAGTAGTATATTCCCAGGGGGAGGGAACACTGAAGCTTTCTTT
TRBJ1-3 TRBD1 TRBV6-6 NA CASRRQGPGNTIYF TGTGCCAGCAGAAGACAGGGGCCTGGAAACACCATATATTTT
TRBJ2-1 TRBD2 TRBV10-3 NA CAILAGGNEQFF TGTGCCATCCTAGCGGGAGGGAATGAGCAGTTCTTC
TRBJ1-4 NA TRBV6-6 NA CASSYGRGQRNEKLFF TGTGCCAGCAGTTACGGCCGGGGGCAGCGTAATGAAAAACTGTTTTTT
TRBJ1-1 NA TRBV10-3 few CAISEETGYTEAFF TGTGCCATCAGTGAGGAAACAGGGTACACTGAAGCTTTCTTT
TRBJ1-5 NA TRBV6-1 NA CASSEAAGTNQPQHF TGTGCCAGCAGTGAAGCTGCAGGGACTAATCAGCCCCAGCATTTT
TRBJ1-5 TRBD1 TRBV27 NA CASSVSGGSQPQHF TGTGCCAGCAGCGTGTCAGGGGGCAGTCAGCCCCAGCATTTT
TRBJ2-5 NA TRBV5-8 NA CASSFLGRRAETQYF TGTGCCAGCAGCTTCTTAGGCCGAAGGGCAGAGACCCAGTACTTC
TRBJ2-1 TRBD2 TRBV30 NA CAWSSLAGPPEQFF TGTGCCTGGAGTTCACTAGCGGGACCCCCTGAGCAGTTCTTC
TRBJ2-1 TRBD2 TRBV5-1 NA CASSFDGTSKNEQFF TGCGCCAGCAGCTTCGACGGGACTAGTAAGAATGAGCAGTTCTTC
TRBJ2-1 NA TRBV6-1 NA CASSDRDLTNEQFF TGTGCCAGCAGTGACCGGGACTTGACCAATGAGCAGTTCTTC
TRBJ2-7 NA TRBV5-1 NA CASSLGPGGGSYGEQYF TGCGCCAGCAGCTTGGGCCCTGGCGGTGGGTCTTACGGCGAGCAGTACTTC
TRBJ2-1 NA TRBV11-2 once CASSLNAGSAGNEQFF TGTGCCAGCAGCTTGAATGCGGGGAGCGCTGGCAATGAGCAGTTCTTC
TRBJ2-3 NA TRBV5-4 NA CASSFWDRDTQYF TGTGCCAGCAGCTTCTGGGATAGAGATACGCAGTATTTT
TRBJ1-2 NA TRBV7-9 few CATPAGGSHGYTF TGTGCCACCCCGGCTGGGGGCTCCCATGGCTACACCTTC
TRBJ2-3 NA TRBV7-3 NA CASSLTAATDTQYF TGTGCCAGCAGCTTAACAGCGGCCACAGATACGCAGTATTTT
TRBJ2-7 NA TRBV2 NA CASSDLASRSYEQYF TGTGCCAGCAGTGATCTAGCTTCGAGGTCCTACGAGCAGTACTTC
TRBJ2-7 NA TRBV7-9 NA CASSRTDRSYEQYF TGTGCCAGCAGCCGGACCGATAGAAGCTACGAGCAGTACTTC
TRBJ2-1 TRBD2 TRBV5-1 NA CASSWTSGGAWDEQFF TGCGCCAGCAGCTGGACTAGCGGGGGGGCTTGGGATGAGCAGTTCTTC
TRBJ1-1 NA TRBV12-5 NA CASGLGNTEAFF TGTGCTAGTGGTTTGGGCAACACTGAAGCTTTCTTT
TRBJ1-1 NA TRBV6-2/TRBV6-3 NA CASSSPWVTEAFF TGTGCCAGCAGTTCTCCATGGGTCACTGAAGCTTTCTTT
TRBJ2-7 TRBD2 TRBV11-2 NA CASAQEAGTSREQYF TGTGCCAGCGCTCAGGAGGCGGGGACTAGTCGCGAGCAGTACTTC
TRBJ2-7 NA TRBV6-2/TRBV6-3 NA CASSYTPAGRYGYEQYF TGTGCCAGCAGTTACACCCCGGCCGGCAGGTACGGCTACGAGCAGTACTTC
TRBJ1-2 NA TRBV5-1 NA CASSSLSTEDGYTF TGCGCCAGCAGCTCCTTATCGACCGAAGATGGCTACACCTTC
TRBJ1-4 NA TRBV19 NA CASSISEAGTNEKLFF TGTGCCAGTAGTATATCCGAGGCAGGCACTAATGAAAAACTGTTTTTT
TRBJ2-7 NA TRBV3-1/TRBV3-2 NA CASSQDTQTSIYEQYF TGTGCCAGCAGCCAAGATACCCAGACTTCCATCTACGAGCAGTACTTC
TRBJ1-2 NA TRBV6-1 NA CASSEAPPPGYGYTF TGTGCCAGCAGTGAAGCCCCACCTCCCGGCTATGGCTACACCTTC
TRBJ2-5 TRBD2 TRBV20-1 once CSASGRLAGVGAQYF TGCAGTGCTAGTGGGCGACTAGCGGGGGTCGGGGCCCAGTACTTC
TRBJ2-6 NA TRBV7-3 NA CASSSPTDPSGANVLTF TGTGCCAGCAGCTCCCCGACAGACCCCTCTGGGGCCAACGTCCTGACTTTC
TRBJ2-1 NA TRBV19 NA CATRGGLTFYNEQFF TGTGCCACCCGAGGGGGGCTGACGTTTTACAATGAGCAGTTCTTC
TRBJ1-1 TRBD1 TRBV30 NA CAWSVPWTGATEAFF TGTGCCTGGAGTGTACCATGGACAGGGGCAACTGAAGCTTTCTTT
TRBJ1-5 NA TRBV28 NA CASSYRGNQPQHF TGTGCCAGCAGTTATAGGGGAAATCAGCCCCAGCATTTT